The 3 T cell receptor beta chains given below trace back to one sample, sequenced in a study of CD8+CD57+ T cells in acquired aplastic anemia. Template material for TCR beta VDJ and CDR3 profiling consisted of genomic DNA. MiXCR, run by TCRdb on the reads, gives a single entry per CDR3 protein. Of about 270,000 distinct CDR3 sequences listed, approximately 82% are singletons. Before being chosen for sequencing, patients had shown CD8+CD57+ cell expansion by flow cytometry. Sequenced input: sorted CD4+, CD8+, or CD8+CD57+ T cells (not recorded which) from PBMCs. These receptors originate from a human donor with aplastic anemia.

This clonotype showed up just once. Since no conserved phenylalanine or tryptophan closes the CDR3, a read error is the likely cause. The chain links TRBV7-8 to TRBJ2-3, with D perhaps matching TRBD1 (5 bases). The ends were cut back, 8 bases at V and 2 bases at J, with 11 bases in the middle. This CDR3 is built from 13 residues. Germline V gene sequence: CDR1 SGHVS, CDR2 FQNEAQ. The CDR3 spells CASGEGVTDTQYC. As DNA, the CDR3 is TGTGCCAGCGGGGAAGGGGTCACAGATACGCAGTATTGT.

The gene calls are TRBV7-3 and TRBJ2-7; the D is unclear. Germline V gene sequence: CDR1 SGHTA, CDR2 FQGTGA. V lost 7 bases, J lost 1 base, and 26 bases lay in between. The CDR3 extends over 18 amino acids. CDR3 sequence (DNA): TGTGCCAGCACCTTTCATCCAGACGCGGCAGCCCTTTCCTACGAGCAGTACGTC. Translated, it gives CASTFHPDAAALSYEQYV.

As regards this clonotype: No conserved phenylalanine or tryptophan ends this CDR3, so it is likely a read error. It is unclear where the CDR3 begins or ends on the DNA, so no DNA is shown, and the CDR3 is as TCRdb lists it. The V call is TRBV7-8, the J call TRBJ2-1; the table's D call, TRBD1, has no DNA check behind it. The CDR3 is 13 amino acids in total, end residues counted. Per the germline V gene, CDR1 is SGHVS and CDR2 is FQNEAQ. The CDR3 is CASSSGVTADTLY.